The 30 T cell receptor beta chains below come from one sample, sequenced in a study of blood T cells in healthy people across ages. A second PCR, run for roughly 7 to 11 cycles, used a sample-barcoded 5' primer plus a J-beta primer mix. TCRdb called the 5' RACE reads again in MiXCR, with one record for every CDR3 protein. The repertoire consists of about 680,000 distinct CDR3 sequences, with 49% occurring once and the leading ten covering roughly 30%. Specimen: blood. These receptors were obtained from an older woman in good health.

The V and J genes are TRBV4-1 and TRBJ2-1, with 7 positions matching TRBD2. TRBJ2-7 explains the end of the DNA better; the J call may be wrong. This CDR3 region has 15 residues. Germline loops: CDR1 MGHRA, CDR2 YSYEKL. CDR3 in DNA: TGCGCCAGCGGCATCCGGGACTATTCCTACAATGAGCAGTACTTC. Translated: CASGIRDYSYNEQYF.

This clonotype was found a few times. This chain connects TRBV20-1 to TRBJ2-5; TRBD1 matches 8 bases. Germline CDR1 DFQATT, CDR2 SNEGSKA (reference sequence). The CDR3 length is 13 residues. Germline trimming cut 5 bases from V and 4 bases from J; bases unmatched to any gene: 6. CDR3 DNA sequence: TGCAGTGCTGTCGACAGGGGCAGAGAGACCCAGTACTTC. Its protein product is CSAVDRGRETQYF.

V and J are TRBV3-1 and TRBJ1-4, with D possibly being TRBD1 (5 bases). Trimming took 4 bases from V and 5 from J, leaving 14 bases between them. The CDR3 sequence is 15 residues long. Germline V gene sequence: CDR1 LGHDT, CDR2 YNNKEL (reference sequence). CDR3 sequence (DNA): TGTGCCAGCAGCCCCGGGGGATACCGAAATGAAAAACTGTTTTTT. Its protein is CASSPGGYRNEKLFF. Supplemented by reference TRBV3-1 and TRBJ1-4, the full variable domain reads DTAVSQTPKYLVTQMGNDKSIKCEQNLGHDTMYWYKQDSKKFLKIMFSYNNKELIINETVPNRFSPKSPDKAHLNLHINSLELGDSAVYFCASSPGGYRNEKLFFGSGTQLSVL.

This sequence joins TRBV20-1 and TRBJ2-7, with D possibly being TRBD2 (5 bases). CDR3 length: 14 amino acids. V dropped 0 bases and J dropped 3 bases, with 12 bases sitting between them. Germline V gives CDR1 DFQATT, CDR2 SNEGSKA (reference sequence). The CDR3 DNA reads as TGCAGTGCTAGAGATTCAGCGGACGGCTACGAGCAGTACTTC. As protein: CSARDSADGYEQYF.

DNA for the CDR3: TGTGCCAGCACGACCTACAGCGCCTACGAGCAGTACTTC. Encoded protein: CASTTYSAYEQYF. This chain connects TRBV2 to TRBJ2-7; no reliable D call. Trimming removed 7 bases from V and 2 bases from J, with 12 bases in between. The CDR3 runs 13 residues. CDR1 and CDR2 from the germline V gene are SNHLY and FYNNEI.

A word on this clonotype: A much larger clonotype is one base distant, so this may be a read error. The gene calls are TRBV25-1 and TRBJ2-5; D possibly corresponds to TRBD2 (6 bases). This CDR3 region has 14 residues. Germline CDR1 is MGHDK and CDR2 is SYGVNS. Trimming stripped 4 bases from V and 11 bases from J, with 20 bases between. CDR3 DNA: TGTGCCAGCAGTGTGACGGGAGATTACAATGAGCAGTACTTC. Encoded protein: CASSVTGDYNEQYF.

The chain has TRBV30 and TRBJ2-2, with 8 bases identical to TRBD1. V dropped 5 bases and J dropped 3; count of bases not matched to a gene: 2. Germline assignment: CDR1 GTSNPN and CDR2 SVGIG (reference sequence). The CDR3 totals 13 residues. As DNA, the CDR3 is TGTGCCTGGTGGACAGGGCACACCGGGGAGCTGTTTTTT. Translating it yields CAWWTGHTGELFF.

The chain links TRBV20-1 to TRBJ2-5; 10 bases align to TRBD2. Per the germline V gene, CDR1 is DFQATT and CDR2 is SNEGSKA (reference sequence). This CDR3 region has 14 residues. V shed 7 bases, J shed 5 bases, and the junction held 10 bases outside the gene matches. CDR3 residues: CSGVAGGFAETQYF. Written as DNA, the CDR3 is TGCAGTGGGGTAGCGGGAGGATTTGCGGAGACCCAGTACTTC.

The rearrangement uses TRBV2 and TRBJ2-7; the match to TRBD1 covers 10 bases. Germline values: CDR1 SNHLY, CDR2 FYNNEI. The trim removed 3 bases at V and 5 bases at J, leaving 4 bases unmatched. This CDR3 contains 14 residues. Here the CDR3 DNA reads TGTGCCAGCAGTGATAGACAGGGGGCCCACGAGCAGTACTTC. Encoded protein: CASSDRQGAHEQYF.

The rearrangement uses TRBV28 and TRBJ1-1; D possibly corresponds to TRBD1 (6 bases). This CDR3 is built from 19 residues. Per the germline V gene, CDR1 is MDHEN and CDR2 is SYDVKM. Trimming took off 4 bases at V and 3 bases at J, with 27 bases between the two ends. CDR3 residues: CASSSDLSTGRRGHTEAFF. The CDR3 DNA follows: TGTGCCAGCAGTTCCGACCTCAGCACAGGGAGAAGAGGGCACACTGAAGCTTTCTTT.

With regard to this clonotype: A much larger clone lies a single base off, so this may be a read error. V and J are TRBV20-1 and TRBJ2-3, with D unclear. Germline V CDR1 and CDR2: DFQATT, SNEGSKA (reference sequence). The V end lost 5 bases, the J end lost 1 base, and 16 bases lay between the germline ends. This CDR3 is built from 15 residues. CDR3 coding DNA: TGCAGTGCTGCCATAGTGGGCTCGGGCACAGATACGCAGTATTTT. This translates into CSAAIVGSGTDTQYF.

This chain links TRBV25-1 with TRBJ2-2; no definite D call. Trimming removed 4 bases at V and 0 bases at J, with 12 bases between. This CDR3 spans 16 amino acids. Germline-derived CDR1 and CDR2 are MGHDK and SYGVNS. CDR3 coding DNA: TGTGCCAGCAGTGCTGAGATTTACGCGAACACCGGGGAGCTGTTTTTT. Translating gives CASSAEIYANTGELFF. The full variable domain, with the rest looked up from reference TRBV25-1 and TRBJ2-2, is EADIYQTPRYLVIGTGKKITLECSQTMGHDKMYWYQQDPGMELHLIHYSYGVNSTEKGDLSSESTVSRIRTEHFPLTLESARPSHTSQYLCASSAEIYANTGELFFGEGSRLTVL.

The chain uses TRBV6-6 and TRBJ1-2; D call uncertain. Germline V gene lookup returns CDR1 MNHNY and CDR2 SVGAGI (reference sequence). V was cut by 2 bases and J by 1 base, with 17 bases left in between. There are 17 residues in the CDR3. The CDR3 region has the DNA TGTGCCAGCAGTTACGCCCTGGGAAGGGAGGTTAACTATGGCTACACCTTC. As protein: CASSYALGREVNYGYTF.

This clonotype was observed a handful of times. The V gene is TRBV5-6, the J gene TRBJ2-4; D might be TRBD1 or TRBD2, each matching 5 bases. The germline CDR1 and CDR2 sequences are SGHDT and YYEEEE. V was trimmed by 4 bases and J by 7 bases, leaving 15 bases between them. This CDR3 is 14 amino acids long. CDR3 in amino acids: CASSLEAGINIQYF. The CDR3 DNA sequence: TGTGCCAGCAGCCTGGAGGCAGGGATCAACATTCAGTACTTC. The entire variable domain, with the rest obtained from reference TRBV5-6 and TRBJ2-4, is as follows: DAGVTQSPTHLIKTRGQQVTLRCSPKSGHDTVSWYQQALGQGPQFIFQYYEEEERQRGNFPDRFSGHQFPNYSSELNVNALLLGDSALYLCASSLEAGINIQYFGAGTRLSVL.

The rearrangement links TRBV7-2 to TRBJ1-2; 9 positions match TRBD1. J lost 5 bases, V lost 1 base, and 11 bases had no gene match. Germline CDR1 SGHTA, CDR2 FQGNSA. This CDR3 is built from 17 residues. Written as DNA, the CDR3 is TGTGCCAGCAGCTTAGTACACGTCCCGGGACAGGGTTATGGCTACACCTTC. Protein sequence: CASSLVHVPGQGYGYTF.

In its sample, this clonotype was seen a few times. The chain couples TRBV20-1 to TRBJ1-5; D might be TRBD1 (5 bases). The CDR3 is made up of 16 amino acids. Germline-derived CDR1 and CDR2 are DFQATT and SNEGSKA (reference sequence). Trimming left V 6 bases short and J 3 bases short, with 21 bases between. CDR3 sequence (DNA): TGCAGTGCGAGCCCCAGGGAGGGGCAGGACAATCAGCCCCAGCATTTT. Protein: CSASPREGQDNQPQHF.

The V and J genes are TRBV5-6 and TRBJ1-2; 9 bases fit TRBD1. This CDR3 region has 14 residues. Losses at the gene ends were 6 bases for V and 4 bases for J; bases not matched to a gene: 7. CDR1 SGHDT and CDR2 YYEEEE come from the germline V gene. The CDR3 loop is CASTTGGVSYGYTF. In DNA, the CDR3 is TGTGCCAGCACAACAGGGGGCGTTTCCTATGGCTACACCTTC.

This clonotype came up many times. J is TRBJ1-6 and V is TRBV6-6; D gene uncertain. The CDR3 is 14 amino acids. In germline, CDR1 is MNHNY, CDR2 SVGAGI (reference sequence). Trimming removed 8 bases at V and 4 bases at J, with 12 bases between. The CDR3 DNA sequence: TGTGCCAGCTCCGACCCGATGTATAATTCACCCCTCCACTTT. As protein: CASSDPMYNSPLHF.

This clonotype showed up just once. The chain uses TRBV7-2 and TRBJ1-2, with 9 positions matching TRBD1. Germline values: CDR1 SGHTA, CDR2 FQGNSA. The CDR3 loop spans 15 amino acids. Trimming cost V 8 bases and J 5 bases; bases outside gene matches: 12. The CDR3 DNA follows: TGTGCCAGCCGCGTGGGACAGGGTGTGTGGTATGGCTACACCTTC. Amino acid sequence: CASRVGQGVWYGYTF.

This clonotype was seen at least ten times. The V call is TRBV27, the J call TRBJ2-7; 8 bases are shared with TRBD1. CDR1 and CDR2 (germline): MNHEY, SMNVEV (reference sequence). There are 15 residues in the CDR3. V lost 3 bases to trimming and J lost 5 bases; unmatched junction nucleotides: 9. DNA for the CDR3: TGTGCCAGCAGTTTCTCCGGGACAGGAGCCGACGAGCAGTACTTC. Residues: CASSFSGTGADEQYF.

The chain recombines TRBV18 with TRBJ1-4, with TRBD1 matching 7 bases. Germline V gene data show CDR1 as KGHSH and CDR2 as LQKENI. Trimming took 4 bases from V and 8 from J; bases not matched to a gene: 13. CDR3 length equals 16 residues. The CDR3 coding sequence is TGTGCCAGCTCACTCTGGGGACAGACTGGGGGAGAAAAACTGTTTTTT. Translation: CASSLWGQTGGEKLFF.

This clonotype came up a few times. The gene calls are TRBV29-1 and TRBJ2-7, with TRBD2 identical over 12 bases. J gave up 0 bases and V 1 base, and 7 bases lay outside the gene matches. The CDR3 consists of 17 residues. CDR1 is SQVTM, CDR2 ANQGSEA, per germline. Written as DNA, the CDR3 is TGCAGCGTTGAAGGCCTAGCGGGAGGGACAAGCTCCTACGAGCAGTACTTC. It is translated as CSVEGLAGGTSSYEQYF.

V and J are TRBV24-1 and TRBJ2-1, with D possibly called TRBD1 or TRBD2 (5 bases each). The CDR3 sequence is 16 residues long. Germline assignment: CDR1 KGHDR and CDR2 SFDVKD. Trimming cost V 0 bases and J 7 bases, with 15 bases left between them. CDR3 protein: CATSDLEGPGINEQFF. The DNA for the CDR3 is TGTGCCACCAGTGATTTGGAGGGGCCTGGGATAAATGAGCAGTTCTTC.

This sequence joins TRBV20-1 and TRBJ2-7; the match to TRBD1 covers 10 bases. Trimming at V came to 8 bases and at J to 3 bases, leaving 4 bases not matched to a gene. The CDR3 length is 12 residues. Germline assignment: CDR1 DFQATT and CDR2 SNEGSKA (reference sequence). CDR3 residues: CSRGQGIYEQYF. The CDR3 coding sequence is TGCAGTAGGGGACAGGGGATCTACGAGCAGTACTTC.

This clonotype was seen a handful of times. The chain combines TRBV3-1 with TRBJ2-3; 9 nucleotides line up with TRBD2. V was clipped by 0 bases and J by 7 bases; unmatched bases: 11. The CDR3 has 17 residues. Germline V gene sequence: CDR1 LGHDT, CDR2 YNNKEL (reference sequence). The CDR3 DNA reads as TGTGCCAGCAGCCAAGACCATAGCGGGAGATTGGAGAATACGCAGTATTTT. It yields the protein CASSQDHSGRLENTQYF.

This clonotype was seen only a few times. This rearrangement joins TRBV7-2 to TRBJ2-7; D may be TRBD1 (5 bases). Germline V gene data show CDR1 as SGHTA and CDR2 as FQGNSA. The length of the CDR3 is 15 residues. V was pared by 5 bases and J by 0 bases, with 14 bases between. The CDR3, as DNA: TGTGCCAGCAGCCCTGACAGTGTCAGCTCCTACGAGCAGTACTTC. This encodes CASSPDSVSSYEQYF.

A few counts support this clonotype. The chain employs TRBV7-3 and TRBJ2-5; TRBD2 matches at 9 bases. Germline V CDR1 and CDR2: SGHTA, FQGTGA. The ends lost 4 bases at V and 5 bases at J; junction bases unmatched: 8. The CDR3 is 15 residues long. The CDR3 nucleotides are TGTGCCAGCAGCTCTGCCGGGACTAGCTCTGAGACCCAGTACTTC. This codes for CASSSAGTSSETQYF.

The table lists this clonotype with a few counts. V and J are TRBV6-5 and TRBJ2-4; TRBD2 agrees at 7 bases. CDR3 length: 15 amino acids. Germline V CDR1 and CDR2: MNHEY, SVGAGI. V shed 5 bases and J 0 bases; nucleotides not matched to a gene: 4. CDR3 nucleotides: TGTGCCAGCAGTCACCGGGGGGTAGCCAAAAACATTCAGTACTTC. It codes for CASSHRGVAKNIQYF.

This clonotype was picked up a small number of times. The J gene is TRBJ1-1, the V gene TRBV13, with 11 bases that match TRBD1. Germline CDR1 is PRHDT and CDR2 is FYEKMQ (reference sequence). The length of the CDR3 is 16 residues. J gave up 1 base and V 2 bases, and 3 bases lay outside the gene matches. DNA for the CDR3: TGTGCCAGCAGCTTAATCGGGACAGGGGGGAACACTGAAGCTTTCTTT. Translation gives CASSLIGTGGNTEAFF.

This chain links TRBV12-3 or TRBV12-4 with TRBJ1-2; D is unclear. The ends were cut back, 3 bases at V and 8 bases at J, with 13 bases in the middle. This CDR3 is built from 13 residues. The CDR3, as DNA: TGTGCCAGCAGTTTTGAGGGAACTGGGGGCTACACCTTC. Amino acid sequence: CASSFEGTGGYTF.